This paragraph covers one T cell receptor (beta chain) sequence. This sample stems from a study of blood T cell repertoires in COVID-19. Study at large: Sites across the United States, Italy and Spain contributed samples from acute and convalescent COVID-19.

The CDR3 sequence is 14 residues long. The ends were cut back, 5 bases at V and 0 bases at J, with 10 bases in the middle. From germline, CDR1 is SGHAT and CDR2 FQNNGV. Authors' analysis steps: Amplification of reference gene primers provided the estimated nucleated cell counts. TCRdb keeps only in-frame clones here, not all; method: immunoSEQ multiplex PCR. V, J and clone size were drawn from that table, and D and trimming were deduced from the DNA. The sample includes almost 55,000 clones, 65% to 90% seen only once; the top ten take under 30%. The chain links TRBV11-2 to TRBJ1-2; no clear D gene. The clonotype originates from a human donor in a cohort sampled during active COVID-19. The sequencing sample was made of peripheral blood. The CDR3 coding sequence is TGTGCCAGCAGCCCGGGAGACGCTAACTATGGCTACACCTTC. It codes for CASSPGDANYGYTF.